Below are 5 T cell receptor beta chains sequenced from a single sample in a study of shared clonotypes between healthy human individuals. Generated by immunoSEQ multiplex PCR, the TCRdb table keeps only in-frame clones and is missing some. The table records around 2.5 million clones, approximately 94% of them present only once. The sequenced material came from naive CD4+ T cells from PBMCs. Subset indicated: CD45RA+ positively selected. Receptor source: a man between 18 and 35 years old in good health. Some clones in this sample may be carry-over from other donors' samples.

V usage is TRBV28 and J usage is TRBJ1-2; D gene uncertain. V was cut by 3 bases and J by 6 bases, with 11 bases left in between. Germline V CDR1 and CDR2: MDHEN, SYDVKM. The CDR3 extends over 13 amino acids. DNA for the CDR3: TGTGCCAGCAGTTTTGCGAGGTGGGATGGCTACACCTTC. Translation: CASSFARWDGYTF.

This clone was counted between two and nine times. This chain joins TRBV19 and TRBJ1-1; D might be TRBD1 (5 bases). This CDR3 has 11 residues. V lost 7 bases, J lost 7 bases, and 10 bases lay in between. Germline V lookup: CDR1 LNHDA, CDR2 SQIVND (reference sequence). Here the CDR3 reads CASNGDGEAFF. CDR3 sequence (DNA): TGTGCCAGTAACGGGGACGGTGAAGCTTTCTTT.

The rearrangement links TRBV9 to TRBJ1-2; D may be TRBD1 (5 bases). CDR3 length: 14 residues. Germline V gene data show CDR1 as SGDLS and CDR2 as YYNGEE. The V end was cut by 4 bases, the J end by 6 bases, with 16 bases between. The CDR3: CASSPNAREDGYTF. CDR3 coding DNA: TGTGCCAGCAGCCCCAACGCCAGGGAAGATGGCTACACCTTC.

Points on this clone: The sample holds other DNA sequences that translate to the same CDR3. The gene calls are TRBV7-9 and TRBJ1-4; no definite D call. Germline values: CDR1 SEHNR, CDR2 FQNEAQ (reference sequence). V lost 5 bases, J lost 4 bases, and 11 bases lay in between. The CDR3 sequence is 14 residues long. This chain's CDR3 is CASSPVPGNEKLFF. CDR3 nucleotides: TGTGCCAGCAGCCCCGTGCCGGGTAATGAAAAACTGTTTTTT. The complete variable domain, with remaining parts taken from reference TRBV7-9 and TRBJ1-4, reads DTGVSQNPRHKITKRGQNVTFRCDPISEHNRLYWYRQTLGQGPEFLTYFQNEAQLEKSRLLSDRFSAERPKGSFSTLEIQRTEQGDSAMYLCASSPVPGNEKLFFGSGTQLSVL.

This clone was detected once. The V call is TRBV5-4, the J call TRBJ2-7; 11 bases fit TRBD2. The CDR3 covers 18 residues. Germline loops: CDR1 SGHNT, CDR2 YYREEE (reference sequence). Trimming removed 4 bases from V and 3 bases from J; junction bases left unmatched: 15. CDR3 nucleotide sequence: TGTGCCAGCAGCCGGGACTCGCAAACACTAGCGGGAGACTACGAGCAGTACTTC. Translating gives CASSRDSQTLAGDYEQYF. Using reference TRBV5-4 and TRBJ2-7 for the parts outside the CDR3, the full variable domain is ETGVTQSPTHLIKTRGQQVTLRCSSQSGHNTVSWYQQALGQGPQFIFQYYREEENGRGNFPPRFSGLQFPNYSSELNVNALELDDSALYLCASSRDSQTLAGDYEQYFGPGTRLTVT.